The 11 T cell receptor beta chains reported below all come from one sample, sequenced in a study of tumor and adjacent non-tumor tissue in lung cancer. TCRbeta libraries were built with three rounds of nested PCR, modified from ARM-PCR. TCRdb re-called the multiplex PCR reads with MiXCR, one entry per CDR3 protein. Here the sample spans more than 85,000 distinct CDR3 sequences, 61% being singletons. RNA was extracted from bulk tissue without any cell sorting. The sequencing sample was made of lung tumor tissue. Receptors were obtained from a man aged 70-80 years with non-small cell lung cancer.

This clonotype was counted between two and nine times. Given a much more abundant clone one base away, this may be a read error. The chain joins TRBV10-3 to TRBJ2-2, with 8 nucleotides matching TRBD2. The germline V gene has CDR1 ENHRY and CDR2 SYGVKD. V was clipped by 8 bases and J by 4 bases; unmatched bases: 6. CDR3 length equals 14 residues. The CDR3 region is CAIGGTSTTGELFF. CDR3 nucleotides: TGTGCCATCGGGGGGACTAGTACCACCGGGGAGCTGTTTTTT.

This clonotype came up a few times. A much larger clone lies a single base off, so this may be a read error. Since the CDR3 does not end with the conserved phenylalanine or tryptophan, this likely comes from a read error. The rearrangement uses TRBV29-1 and TRBJ2-6; D could derive from TRBD1 or TRBD2 (5 bases each). CDR1 and CDR2 (germline): SQVTM, ANQGSEA. This CDR3 comprises 14 residues. CDR3 in amino acids: CGVLGTSGANVLTL. CDR3 nucleotides: TGCGGCGTCTTAGGGACCTCTGGGGCCAACGTCCTGACTCTC.

The table lists this clonotype with a few counts. This chain joins TRBV28 and TRBJ2-3; D gene unclear. Germline CDR1 reads MDHEN; CDR2 reads SYDVKM. The CDR3 length is 13 residues. Between the trimmed V and J ends, which lost 9 bases and 0 bases, there was a span of 10 bases. The chain's CDR3 is CASRAASTDTQYF. The CDR3 DNA reads as TGTGCCAGTCGGGCAGCTAGCACAGATACGCAGTATTTT.

The sample holds many counts of this clonotype. V is TRBV29-1 and J is TRBJ2-7; a weak D match, TRBD2 (5 bases). Germline V lookup: CDR1 SQVTM, CDR2 ANQGSEA. Trimming pared 6 bases from V and 3 bases from J, leaving 9 bases between. This CDR3 is 11 amino acids long. This CDR3 reads CSVERDYEQYF. The CDR3 nucleotides read TGCAGCGTCGAACGGGACTACGAGCAGTACTTC.

This clonotype was recorded many times. The genes are TRBV5-4 and TRBJ2-5; 14 bases are shared with TRBD2. The germline V gene has CDR1 SGHNT and CDR2 YYREEE (reference sequence). This CDR3 region has 15 residues. J gave up 6 bases and V 2 bases, and 3 bases lay outside the gene matches. CDR3 region: CASSLRTSGGQTQYF. The CDR3 bases are TGTGCCAGCAGCTTACGGACTAGCGGGGGGCAGACCCAGTACTTC. The variable domain in full, completed from reference TRBV5-4 and TRBJ2-5, reads ETGVTQSPTHLIKTRGQQVTLRCSSQSGHNTVSWYQQALGQGPQFIFQYYREEENGRGNFPPRFSGLQFPNYSSELNVNALELDDSALYLCASSLRTSGGQTQYFGPGTRLLVL.

As concerns this clonotype: One end of the junction is discordant with germline, which a read error may explain. CDR3 sequence reads: CAISVASTDKQYF. In DNA, the CDR3 is TGTGCCATCAGTGTCGCTAGCACAGATAAGCAGTATTTT. The gene calls are TRBV10-3 and TRBJ2-3; D possibly corresponds to TRBD2 (5 bases). The germline gives CDR1 ENHRY, CDR2 SYGVKD. This CDR3 region has 13 residues.

This clonotype was detected a few times. Given a much more abundant clone one base away, this may be a read error. V usage is TRBV12-3 or TRBV12-4 and J usage is TRBJ1-2; 8 bases match TRBD1. The length of the CDR3 is 15 residues. CDR3 DNA sequence: TGTACCAGCAGTTTCACTCGTCAGGGGGCGCTTGGCTACACCTTC. It translates to CTSSFTRQGALGYTF.

With regard to this clonotype: A much more abundant neighbour one base away suggests this may be a read error. The chain links TRBV30 to TRBJ1-1, with D perhaps matching TRBD1 (5 bases). Trimming left V 4 bases short and J 9 bases short, with 12 bases between. CDR1 GTSNPN and CDR2 SVGIG come from the germline V gene (reference sequence). CDR3 length: 11 residues. The CDR3 nucleotides are TGTGCCTGGACCGGGACTGCGAAAGCTTTCTTT. Translating it yields CAWTGTAKAFF.

Concerning this clonotype itself: Since no conserved phenylalanine or tryptophan closes the CDR3, a read error is the likely cause. The DNA is omitted, as the CDR3 cannot be located on it reliably, and the CDR3 follows TCRdb's listing. This chain connects TRBV29-1 to TRBJ2-1; the table assigns TRBD1, which was not confirmed against the DNA. The CDR3 has 14 amino acids, counting both end residues. The germline V gene encodes CDR1 SQVTM and CDR2 ANQGSEA. CDR3 loop: CSVGGTGVSNEQSL.

A remark on this clonotype: A read error may be the cause here, since a much bigger clone is one base away. The chain has TRBV20-1 and TRBJ2-7; 13 bases are shared with TRBD2. J gave up 8 bases and V 6 bases, and 7 bases lay outside the gene matches. The CDR3 covers 13 residues. In germline, CDR1 is DFQATT, CDR2 SNEGSKA (reference sequence). The CDR3 nucleotides read TGCAGTGCCAGGACTAGCGGGAGCCACAAGCAGTACTTC. Residues: CSARTSGSHKQYF.

As to this clonotype: A much larger clone differs from this one at a single base, so this may be a read error. V is TRBV6-2 or TRBV6-3 and J is TRBJ2-7; TRBD2 is a possible D gene (5 bases). Trimming pared 2 bases from V and 4 bases from J, leaving 18 bases between. Germline lookup yields CDR1 MNHEY and CDR2 SVGEGT. The CDR3 totals 16 residues. CDR3 loop: CASSYPSGSSEYEQYF. CDR3 DNA sequence: TGTGCCAGCAGTTACCCTTCGGGAAGTAGCGAATACGAGCAGTACTTC.